Below, one T cell receptor beta chain is given with its context. Its antigen is still unknown. Drawn from each donor were 8.5 to 10 milliliters of peripheral blood. This sample is drawn from a study of blood T cells in healthy people across ages. Findings and limits, study-wide: Estimated diversity, derived from one million T cells, was regarded as an underestimate. The unknown donor CMV status may have confounded expanded clonotype changes.

Trimming took off 3 bases at V and 0 bases at J, with 14 bases between the two ends. Per germline, CDR1 KGHSH and CDR2 LQKENI. There are 16 residues in the CDR3. Then a second PCR, running about 6 to 12 cycles, was carried out with a sample-barcoded 5' primer and a J-beta primer mix. TCRdb re-called the 5' RACE reads with MiXCR, one entry per CDR3 protein. The sample shows about 750,000 distinct CDR3 sequences, approximately 53% of them seen only once. The specimen sequenced was blood. The chain has TRBV18 and TRBJ1-2; D perhaps matches TRBD1 (6 bases). The TCR was taken from a man of 80 years or more in good health. CDR3 DNA: TGTGCCAGCTCACCTCGAACAGGGCAAGCTAACTATGGCTACACCTTC. Protein sequence: CASSPRTGQANYGYTF.